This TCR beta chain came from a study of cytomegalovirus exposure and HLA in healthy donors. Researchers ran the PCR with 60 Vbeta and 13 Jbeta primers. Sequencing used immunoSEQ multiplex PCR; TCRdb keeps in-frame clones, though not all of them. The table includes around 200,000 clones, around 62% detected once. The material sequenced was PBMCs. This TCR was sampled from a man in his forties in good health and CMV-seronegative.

CDR3 coding DNA: TGTGCCAGCAGTTCAGGGGGCGATGATGAAAAACTGTTTTTT. Amino acids: CASSSGGDDEKLFF. The chain is built from TRBV2 and TRBJ1-4; TRBD1 matches at 8 bases. Germline V gives CDR1 SNHLY, CDR2 FYNNEI. V gave up 5 bases and J gave up 6 bases; unmatched junction bases: 5. CDR3 length equals 14 residues.